This T cell receptor (beta chain) was obtained from a study of T cell repertoires in cytomegalovirus infection. Study-wide background: CMV infection plus the matching HLA type was flagged by public TCR beta signatures.

TCRdb reprocessed the reads with MiXCR, giving one entry per CDR3 protein. The sample has some 220,000 distinct CDR3 sequences; about 12% are singletons. This clonotype showed up many times. What it recognizes is unknown. CDR1 is SGHTA and CDR2 is FQGNSA in the germline V gene. With 5 bases clipped from V and 4 bases from J, the junction kept 9 bases outside the gene matches. The CDR3 runs to 16 residues. The study's findings and limits: The response measured ex vivo was dominated by TCR beta clonotypes (HLA-C-restricted and CMV-specific). The cumulative frequency of public TCR beta families identified carriers of CMV plus the relevant HLA.

Material: PBMCs. The clonotype originates from a human donor in good health (CMV status not recorded). Some clones in this sample may be carry-over from other donors' samples. This rearrangement joins TRBV7-2 to TRBJ2-2; 8 nucleotides match TRBD2. The CDR3 region has the DNA TGTGCCAGCAGCGAAAGCGGGAGTCGGGTCACCGGGGAGCTGTTTTTT. Translated, it gives CASSESGSRVTGELFF. Full variable domain (outside the CDR3, taken from reference TRBV7-2 and TRBJ2-2): GAGVSQSPSNKVTEKGKDVELRCDPISGHTALYWYRQSLGQGLEFLIYFQGNSAPDKSGLPSDRFSAERTGGSVSTLTIQRTQQEDSAVYLCASSESGSRVTGELFFGEGSRLTVL.